This TCR beta chain was sequenced in a study of T-cell reconstitution after alpha-beta-depleted transplantation in children. Library preparation (for TCRbeta) was performed with unique molecular identifiers. TCRdb re-derived calls from the PCR reads in MiXCR, one entry per CDR3 protein. The repertoire holds roughly 300,000 distinct CDR3 sequences, with nearly 10% as singletons. In this sample, this clonotype turned up many times. The sequencing used PBMCs from the stem cell graft donor, collected from the stem cell graft. The clonotype was recovered from a human donor who donated a stem cell graft to a child with SCID.

CDR3 in DNA: TGTGCCAGCAGCTTAGGGCAGGGGCAGAACACTGAAGCTTTCTTT. Amino acid sequence: CASSLGQGQNTEAFF. The chain combines TRBV7-9 with TRBJ1-1, with D possibly being TRBD1 (6 bases). This CDR3 region has 15 residues. Germline CDR1 reads SEHNR; CDR2 reads FQNEAQ (reference sequence). The V and J ends lost 1 base and 1 base respectively, with 10 bases between them.